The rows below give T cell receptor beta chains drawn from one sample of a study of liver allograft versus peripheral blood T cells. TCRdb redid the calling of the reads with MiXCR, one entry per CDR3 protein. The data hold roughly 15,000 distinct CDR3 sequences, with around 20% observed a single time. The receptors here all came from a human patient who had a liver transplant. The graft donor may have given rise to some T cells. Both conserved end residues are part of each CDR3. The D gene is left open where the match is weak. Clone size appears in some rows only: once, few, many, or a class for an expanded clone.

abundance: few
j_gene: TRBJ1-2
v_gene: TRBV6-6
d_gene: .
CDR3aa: CASSLMGGNYGYTF
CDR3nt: TGTGCCAGCAGTCTTATGGGGGGAAACTATGGCTACACCTTC

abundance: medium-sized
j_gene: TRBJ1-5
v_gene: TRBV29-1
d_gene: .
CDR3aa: CSVGGGRGWDQPQHF
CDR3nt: TGCAGCGTTGGGGGGGGCAGGGGCTGGGATCAGCCCCAGCATTTT

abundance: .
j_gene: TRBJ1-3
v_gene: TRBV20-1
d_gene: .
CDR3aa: CSANGRNTIYF
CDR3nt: TGCAGTGCTAATGGGCGAAACACCATATATTTT

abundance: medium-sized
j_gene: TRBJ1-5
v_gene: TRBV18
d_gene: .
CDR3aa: CASSPGEGQPQHF
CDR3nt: TGTGCCAGCTCACCGGGGGAAGGGCAGCCCCAGCATTTT

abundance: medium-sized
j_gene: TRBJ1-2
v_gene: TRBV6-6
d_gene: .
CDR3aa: CASSYLGIDTF
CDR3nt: TGTGCCAGCAGTTACTTGGGAATAGACACCTTC

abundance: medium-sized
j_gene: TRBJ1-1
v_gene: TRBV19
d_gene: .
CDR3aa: CASSIGGRGNTEAFF
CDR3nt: TGTGCCAGTAGTATAGGGGGGCGCGGGAACACTGAAGCTTTCTTT

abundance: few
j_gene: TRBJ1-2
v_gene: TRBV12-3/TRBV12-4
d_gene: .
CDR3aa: CASTTGTPRDGYTF
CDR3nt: TGTGCCAGCACCACCGGGACCCCCAGGGATGGCTACACCTTC

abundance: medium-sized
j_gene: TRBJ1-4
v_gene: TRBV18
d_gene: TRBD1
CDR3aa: CASSSDRGHEKLFF
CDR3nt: TGTGCCAGCTCATCGGACAGGGGACACGAAAAACTGTTTTTT

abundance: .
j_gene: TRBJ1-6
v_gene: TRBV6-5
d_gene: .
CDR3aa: CASSYTRAFSPLHF
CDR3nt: TGTGCCAGCAGTTACACGAGGGCGTTTTCACCCCTCCACTTT

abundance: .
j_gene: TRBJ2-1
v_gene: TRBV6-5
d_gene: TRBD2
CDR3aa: CASSSPGLAGANEQFF
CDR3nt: TGTGCCAGCAGTTCCCCCGGACTAGCTGGGGCCAATGAGCAGTTCTTC

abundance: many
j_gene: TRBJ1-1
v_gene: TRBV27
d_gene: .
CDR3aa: CASSSQLLGHTEAFF
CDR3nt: TGTGCCAGCAGTTCCCAGCTCTTGGGACACACTGAAGCTTTCTTT

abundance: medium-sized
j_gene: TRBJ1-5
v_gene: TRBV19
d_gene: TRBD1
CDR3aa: CASSWTGYSNQPQHF
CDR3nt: TGTGCCAGTAGCTGGACAGGGTATAGCAATCAGCCCCAGCATTTT

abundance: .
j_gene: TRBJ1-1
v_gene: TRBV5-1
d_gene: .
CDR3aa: CASSTPTEGNTEAFF
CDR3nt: TGCGCCAGCAGCACTCCCACAGAGGGGAACACTGAAGCTTTCTTT

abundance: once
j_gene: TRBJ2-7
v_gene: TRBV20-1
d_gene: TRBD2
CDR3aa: CSASNLGLAGGRYEQYF
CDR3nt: TGCAGTGCTAGTAATCTAGGACTAGCGGGGGGCAGGTACGAGCAGTACTTC

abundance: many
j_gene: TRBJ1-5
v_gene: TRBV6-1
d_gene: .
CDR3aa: CASSEPPRPQHF
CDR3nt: TGTGCCAGCAGTGAACCCCCTCGCCCCCAGCATTTT

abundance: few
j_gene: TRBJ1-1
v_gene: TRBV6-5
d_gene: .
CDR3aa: CASSLWGKDTEAFF
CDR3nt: TGTGCCAGCAGTTTATGGGGCAAGGACACTGAAGCTTTCTTT

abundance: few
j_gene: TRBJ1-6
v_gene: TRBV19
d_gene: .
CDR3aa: CASSIDSWGGSPLHF
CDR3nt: TGTGCCAGTAGTATTGACAGCTGGGGAGGTTCACCCCTCCACTTT

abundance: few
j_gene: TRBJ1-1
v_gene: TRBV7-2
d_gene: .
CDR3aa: CASSPRQYGNTEAFF
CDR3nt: TGTGCCAGCAGCCCCAGACAATATGGGAACACTGAAGCTTTCTTT

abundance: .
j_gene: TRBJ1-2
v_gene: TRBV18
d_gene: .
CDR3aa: CATSPEESYGYTF
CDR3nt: TGTGCCACCTCACCAGAGGAGTCCTATGGCTACACCTTC

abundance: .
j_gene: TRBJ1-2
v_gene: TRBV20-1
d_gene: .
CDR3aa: CSARDWGGGNYGYTF
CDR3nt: TGCAGTGCTAGAGATTGGGGGGGAGGCAACTATGGCTACACCTTC

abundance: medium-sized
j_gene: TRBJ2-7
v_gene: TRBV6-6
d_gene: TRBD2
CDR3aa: CASSSQRGDVYEQYF
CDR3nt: TGTGCCAGCAGTAGCCAGCGGGGGGACGTCTACGAGCAGTACTTC

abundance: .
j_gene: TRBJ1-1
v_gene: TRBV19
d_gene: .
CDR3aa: CASSIFVRQTEAFF
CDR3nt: TGTGCCAGTAGTATATTTGTCAGGCAGACTGAAGCTTTCTTT

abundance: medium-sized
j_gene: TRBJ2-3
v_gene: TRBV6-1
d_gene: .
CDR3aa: CASSEMVAADTQYF
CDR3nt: TGTGCCAGCAGTGAAATGGTCGCGGCAGATACGCAGTATTTT

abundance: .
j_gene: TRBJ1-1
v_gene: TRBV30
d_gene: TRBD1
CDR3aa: CAWTASDRDEAFF
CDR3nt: TGTGCCTGGACCGCTTCGGACAGGGATGAAGCTTTCTTT

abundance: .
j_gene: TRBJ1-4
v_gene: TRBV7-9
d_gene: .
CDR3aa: CASSPLEKLFF
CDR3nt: TGTGCCAGCAGCCCCTTAGAAAAACTGTTTTTT

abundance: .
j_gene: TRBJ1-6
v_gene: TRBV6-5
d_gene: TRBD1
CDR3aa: CASSYSTGDSPLHF
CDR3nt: TGTGCCAGCAGTTACTCAACAGGGGATTCACCCCTCCACTTT

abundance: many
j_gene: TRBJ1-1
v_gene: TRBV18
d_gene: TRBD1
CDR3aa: CASSPGTGARFSTEAFF
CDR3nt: TGTGCCAGCTCACCGGGGACAGGGGCTAGGTTTTCTACTGAAGCTTTCTTT

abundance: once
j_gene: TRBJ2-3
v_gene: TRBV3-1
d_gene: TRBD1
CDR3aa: CASSPPRTGGTDTQYF
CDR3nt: TGTGCCAGCAGCCCTCCTCGGACAGGGGGAACAGATACGCAGTATTTT

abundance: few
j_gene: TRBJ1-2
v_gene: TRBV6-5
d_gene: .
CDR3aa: CASSYRVLGGYTF
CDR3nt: TGTGCCAGCAGCTACAGGGTTTTGGGTGGCTACACCTTC

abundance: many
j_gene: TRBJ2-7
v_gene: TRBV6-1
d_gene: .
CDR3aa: CASSLKGDRPSYEQYF
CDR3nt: TGTGCCAGCAGCCTAAAGGGTGACAGGCCCTCCTACGAGCAGTACTTC

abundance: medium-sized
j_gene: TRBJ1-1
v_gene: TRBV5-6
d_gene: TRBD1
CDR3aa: CASSRLTGRTEAFF
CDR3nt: TGTGCCAGCAGCCGTTTGACAGGGAGGACTGAAGCTTTCTTT

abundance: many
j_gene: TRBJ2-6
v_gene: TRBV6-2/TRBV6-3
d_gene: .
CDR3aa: CASTQRQAGANVLTF
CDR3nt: TGTGCCAGCACTCAGAGACAGGCTGGGGCCAACGTCCTGACTTTC

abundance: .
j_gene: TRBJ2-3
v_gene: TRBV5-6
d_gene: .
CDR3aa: CASSGTWTGGDTDTQYF
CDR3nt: TGTGCCAGCAGCGGTACCTGGACCGGGGGCGACACAGATACGCAGTATTTT

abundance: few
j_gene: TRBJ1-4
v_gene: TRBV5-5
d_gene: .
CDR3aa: CASSVGIETNEKLFF
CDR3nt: TGTGCCAGCAGCGTGGGGATCGAAACTAATGAAAAACTGTTTTTT

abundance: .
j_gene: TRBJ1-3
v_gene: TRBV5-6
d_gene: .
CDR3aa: CASSSTVSGNTIYF
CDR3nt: TGTGCCAGCAGCTCGACAGTCTCTGGAAACACCATATATTTT

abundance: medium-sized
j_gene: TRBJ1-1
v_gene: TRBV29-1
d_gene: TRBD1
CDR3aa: CSVTSGTVVSEAFF
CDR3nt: TGCAGCGTTACCTCCGGGACAGTGGTCTCTGAAGCTTTCTTT

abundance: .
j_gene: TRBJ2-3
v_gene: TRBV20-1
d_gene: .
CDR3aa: CSAREGGTDTQYF
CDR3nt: TGCAGTGCTCGAGAGGGGGGCACAGATACGCAGTATTTT

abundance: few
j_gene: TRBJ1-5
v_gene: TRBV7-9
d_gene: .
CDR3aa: CASSPQGNQPQHF
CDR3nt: TGTGCCAGCAGCCCGCAGGGGAATCAGCCCCAGCATTTT

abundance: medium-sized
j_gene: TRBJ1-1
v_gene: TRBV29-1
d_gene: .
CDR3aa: CSVVRQLNTEAFF
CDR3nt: TGCAGCGTTGTGAGACAGCTGAACACTGAAGCTTTCTTT

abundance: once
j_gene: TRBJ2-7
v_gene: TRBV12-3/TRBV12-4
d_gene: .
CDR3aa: CASRRGGHEQYF
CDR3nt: TGTGCCAGCAGGCGTGGGGGACACGAGCAGTACTTC

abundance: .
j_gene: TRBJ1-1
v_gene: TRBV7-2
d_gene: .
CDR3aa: CASSLGPLNTEAFF
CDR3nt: TGTGCCAGCAGCTTAGGCCCTCTTAACACTGAAGCTTTCTTT

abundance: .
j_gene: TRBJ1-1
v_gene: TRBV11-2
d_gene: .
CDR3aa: CASKPLGGPMLAFF
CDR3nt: TGTGCCAGCAAGCCTTTGGGGGGGCCGATGTTAGCTTTCTTT

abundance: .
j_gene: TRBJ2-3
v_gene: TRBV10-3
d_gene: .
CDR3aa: CAITQTRGRSTDTQYF
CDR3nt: TGTGCCATCACCCAGACTCGGGGCCGGAGCACAGATACGCAGTATTTT

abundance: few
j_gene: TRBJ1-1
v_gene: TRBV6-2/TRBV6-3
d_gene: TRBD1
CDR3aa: CASSLEGAMNTEAFF
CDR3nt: TGTGCCAGCAGTTTGGAGGGGGCCATGAACACTGAAGCTTTCTTT

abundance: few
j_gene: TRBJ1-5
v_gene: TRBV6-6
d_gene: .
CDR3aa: CASSYQGDQPQHF
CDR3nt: TGTGCCAGCAGTTATCAGGGCGATCAGCCCCAGCATTTT

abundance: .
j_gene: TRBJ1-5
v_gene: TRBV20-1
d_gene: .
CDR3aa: CSARESRNQPQHF
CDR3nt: TGCAGTGCTAGAGAGAGCAGAAATCAGCCCCAGCATTTT

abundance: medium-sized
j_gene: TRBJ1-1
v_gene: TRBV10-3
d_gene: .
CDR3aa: CAISEVQGRGTNTEAFF
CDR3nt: TGTGCCATCAGTGAAGTCCAAGGACGGGGAACGAACACTGAAGCTTTCTTT

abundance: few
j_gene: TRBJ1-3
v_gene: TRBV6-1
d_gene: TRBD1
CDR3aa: CASTLGQGMDGPIYF
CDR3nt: TGTGCCAGCACCCTGGGACAGGGAATGGATGGCCCCATATATTTT

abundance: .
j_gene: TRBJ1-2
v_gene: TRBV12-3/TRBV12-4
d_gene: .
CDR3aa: CASSPGGWGYTF
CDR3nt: TGTGCCAGCAGCCCCGGCGGCTGGGGCTACACCTTC

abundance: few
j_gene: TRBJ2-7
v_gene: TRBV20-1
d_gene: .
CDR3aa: CSARGAGWSYEQYF
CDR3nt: TGCAGTGCTAGGGGGGCAGGGTGGTCCTACGAGCAGTACTTC

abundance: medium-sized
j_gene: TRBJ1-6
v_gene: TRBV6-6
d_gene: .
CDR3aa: CASSYSSTYNSPLHF
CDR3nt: TGTGCCAGCAGTTATAGTAGTACCTATAATTCACCCCTCCACTTT

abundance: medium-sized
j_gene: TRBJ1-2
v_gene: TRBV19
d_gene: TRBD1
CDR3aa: CASSITGAVPYGYTF
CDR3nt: TGTGCCAGTAGTATAACAGGGGCGGTTCCTTATGGCTACACCTTC

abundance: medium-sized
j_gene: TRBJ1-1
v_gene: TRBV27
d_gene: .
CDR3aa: CASSAVENTEAFF
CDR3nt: TGTGCCAGCAGCGCGGTTGAGAACACTGAAGCTTTCTTT

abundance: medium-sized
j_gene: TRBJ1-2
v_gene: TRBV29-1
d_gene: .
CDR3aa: CSAEKSPNYGYTF
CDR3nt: TGCAGCGCGGAGAAATCCCCTAACTATGGCTACACCTTC

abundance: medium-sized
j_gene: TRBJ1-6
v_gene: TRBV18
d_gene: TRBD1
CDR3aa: CASSPRGPGTGLQSYNSPLHF
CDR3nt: TGTGCCAGCTCACCACGGGGACCCGGGACAGGGCTTCAATCCTATAATTCACCCCTCCACTTT

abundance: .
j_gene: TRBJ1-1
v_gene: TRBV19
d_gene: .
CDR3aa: CASSIPWAGAVFF
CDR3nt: TGTGCCAGTAGTATACCCTGGGCGGGGGCTGTTTTCTTT

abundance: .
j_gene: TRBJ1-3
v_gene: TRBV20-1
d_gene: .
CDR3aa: CSARGGTNSGNTIYF
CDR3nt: TGCAGTGCTAGAGGTGGGACCAACTCTGGAAACACCATATATTTT